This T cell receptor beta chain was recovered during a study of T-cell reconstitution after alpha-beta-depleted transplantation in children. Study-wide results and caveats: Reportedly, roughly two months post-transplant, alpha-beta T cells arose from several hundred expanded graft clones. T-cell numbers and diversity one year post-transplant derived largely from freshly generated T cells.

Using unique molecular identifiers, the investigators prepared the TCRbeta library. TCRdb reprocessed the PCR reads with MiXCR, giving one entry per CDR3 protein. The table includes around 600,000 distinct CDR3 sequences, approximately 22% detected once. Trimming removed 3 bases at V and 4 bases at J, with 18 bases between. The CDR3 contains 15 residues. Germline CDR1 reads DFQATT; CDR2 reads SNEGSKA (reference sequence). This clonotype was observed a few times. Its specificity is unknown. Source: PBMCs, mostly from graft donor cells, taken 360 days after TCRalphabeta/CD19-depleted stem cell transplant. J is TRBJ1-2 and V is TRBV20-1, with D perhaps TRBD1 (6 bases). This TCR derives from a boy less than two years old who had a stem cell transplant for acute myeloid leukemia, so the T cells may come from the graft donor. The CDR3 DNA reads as TGCAGTGCTAGCGGAGGACAGTCCCTAATCTATGGCTACACCTTC. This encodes CSASGGQSLIYGYTF.